The rows below give T cell receptor beta chains drawn from one sample of a study of PD-L1 blockade in urothelial cancer. Some clones are missing from TCRdb's copy, which holds only in-frame ones; the method was immunoSEQ multiplex PCR. The sample holds 95,000 to 100,000 clones; roughly 84% are singletons and the top ten take approximately 2%. The starting material was PBMCs, obtained around atezolizumab (anti-PD-L1) treatment. The source of these receptors is a man in his 60s with urothelial cancer. Both conserved end residues are part of each CDR3. The order of the fields is D gene, clone size, V gene, J gene, CDR3 protein, CDR3 DNA. A D gene is named only where the DNA matches it firmly. Only some rows state a clone size, as once, few, many or a class for expanded clones.

D: TRBD2
size: .
V: TRBV19
J: TRBJ2-1
CDR3: CASSMSGGSYNEQFF
DNA: TGTGCCAGTAGTATGTCGGGGGGTTCCTACAATGAGCAGTTCTTC

D: TRBD1
size: .
V: TRBV7-8
J: TRBJ1-1
CDR3: CASSLETGGSNTEAFF
DNA: TGTGCCAGCAGCTTAGAGACAGGGGGTTCGAACACTGAAGCTTTCTTT

D: .
size: few
V: TRBV5-6
J: TRBJ1-6
CDR3: CASSPTGTLDSPLHF
DNA: TGTGCCAGCAGCCCGACCGGGACATTGGATTCACCCCTCCACTTT

D: .
size: .
V: TRBV5-1
J: TRBJ2-3
CDR3: CASSASEEGGEDTQYF
DNA: TGCGCCAGCAGCGCGAGCGAGGAGGGGGGGGAGGATACGCAGTATTTT

D: TRBD2
size: .
V: TRBV19
J: TRBJ2-1
CDR3: CASSKSWEGSSEQFF
DNA: TGTGCCAGTAGTAAGTCTTGGGAGGGGTCAAGTGAGCAGTTCTTC

D: .
size: .
V: TRBV19
J: TRBJ1-5
CDR3: CASKSVEGNQPQHF
DNA: TGTGCCTCAAAGTCCGTGGAGGGGAATCAGCCCCAGCATTTT

D: TRBD1
size: .
V: TRBV9
J: TRBJ2-7
CDR3: CASSAGQGLEQYF
DNA: TGTGCCAGCAGCGCCGGACAGGGACTTGAGCAGTACTTC

D: .
size: .
V: TRBV19
J: TRBJ2-1
CDR3: CASSIQGLSYNEQFF
DNA: TGTGCCAGTAGTATTCAGGGCTTATCCTACAATGAGCAGTTCTTC

D: .
size: .
V: TRBV5-1
J: TRBJ2-1
CDR3: CASSFLAQEQFF
DNA: TGCGCCAGCAGCTTCCTAGCCCAAGAGCAGTTCTTC

D: TRBD1
size: .
V: TRBV18
J: TRBJ1-2
CDR3: CASSPKQGEGYTF
DNA: TGTGCCAGCTCACCCAAACAGGGGGAAGGCTACACCTTC

D: .
size: .
V: TRBV5-1
J: TRBJ1-2
CDR3: CASSSDLYPYGYTF
DNA: TGCGCCAGCAGCTCGGACTTATACCCCTATGGCTACACCTTC

D: TRBD1
size: .
V: TRBV19
J: TRBJ2-2
CDR3: CASSTQGANTGELFF
DNA: TGTGCCAGTAGTACACAGGGGGCGAACACCGGGGAGCTGTTTTTT

D: .
size: .
V: TRBV4-1
J: TRBJ1-5
CDR3: CASSQDSVQPQHF
DNA: TGCGCCAGCAGCCAAGATTCCGTCCAGCCCCAGCATTTT

D: TRBD1
size: .
V: TRBV5-5
J: TRBJ1-1
CDR3: CASSPGTGELRSVRAFF
DNA: TGTGCCAGCAGCCCCGGGACAGGGGAGTTGAGAAGTGTGAGAGCTTTCTTT

D: TRBD1
size: .
V: TRBV19
J: TRBJ1-1
CDR3: CASGTGLVVAFF
DNA: TGTGCCAGTGGGACAGGGTTGGTAGTAGCGTTCTTT

D: .
size: .
V: TRBV16
J: TRBJ1-2
CDR3: CASSPRGVNGYTF
DNA: TGTGCCAGCAGCCCCCGGGGGGTAAATGGCTACACCTTC

D: .
size: .
V: TRBV7-5
J: TRBJ2-7
CDR3: CVRSLVSSGDYYEQYF
DNA: TGTGTCAGAAGCTTAGTTAGCTCAGGGGACTACTACGAGCAGTACTTC

D: .
size: once
V: TRBV7-2
J: TRBJ2-7
CDR3: CASSLARGVGSSYEQYF
DNA: TGTGCCAGCAGCTTAGCTCGGGGCGTCGGGAGCTCCTACGAGCAGTACTTC

D: .
size: .
V: TRBV18
J: TRBJ2-3
CDR3: CASSPPPSVASTDTQYF
DNA: TGTGCCAGCTCACCACCCCCTAGCGTCGCTAGCACAGATACGCAGTATTTT

D: TRBD2
size: few
V: TRBV5-1
J: TRBJ2-2
CDR3: CASSLDPAGVTGELFF
DNA: TGCGCCAGCAGCTTGGACCCAGCGGGAGTGACCGGGGAGCTGTTTTTT

D: TRBD1
size: once
V: TRBV5-1
J: TRBJ1-2
CDR3: CASSLDRGSYGYTF
DNA: TGCGCCAGCAGCTTGGACAGGGGAAGCTATGGCTACACCTTC

D: .
size: once
V: TRBV28
J: TRBJ2-2
CDR3: CASSLEVAGVNTGELFF
DNA: TGTGCCAGCAGTTTAGAGGTCGCAGGGGTAAACACCGGGGAGCTGTTTTTT

D: .
size: .
V: TRBV29-1
J: TRBJ2-3
CDR3: CSVGHTDTQYF
DNA: TGCAGCGTTGGTCACACAGATACGCAGTATTTT

D: TRBD1
size: .
V: TRBV4-1
J: TRBJ1-3
CDR3: CASSQDGTGGFGNTIYF
DNA: TGCGCCAGCAGTCAAGACGGGACAGGGGGCTTCGGAAACACCATATATTTT

D: .
size: .
V: TRBV6-5
J: TRBJ1-3
CDR3: CASSYGLDGNTIYF
DNA: TGTGCCAGCAGTTACGGGCTGGATGGAAACACCATATATTTT

D: .
size: once
V: TRBV2
J: TRBJ1-3
CDR3: CASSGGYGNTIYF
DNA: TGTGCCAGCAGTGGAGGGTACGGAAACACCATATATTTT

D: TRBD2
size: .
V: TRBV4-1
J: TRBJ2-2
CDR3: CASSQDRTSGSGELFF
DNA: TGCGCCAGCAGCCAAGATCGGACTAGCGGGTCCGGGGAGCTGTTTTTT

D: .
size: .
V: TRBV15
J: TRBJ2-1
CDR3: CATSRDSGGYNEQFF
DNA: TGTGCCACCAGCAGAGATAGTGGGGGGTACAATGAGCAGTTCTTC

D: TRBD1
size: .
V: TRBV7-8
J: TRBJ2-7
CDR3: CASSPETGSSYEQYF
DNA: TGTGCCAGCAGCCCCGAGACAGGGAGCTCCTACGAGCAGTACTTC

D: TRBD2
size: .
V: TRBV11-3
J: TRBJ2-1
CDR3: CASSFLGGDNEQFF
DNA: TGTGCCAGCAGCTTTCTCGGGGGGGACAATGAGCAGTTCTTC

D: .
size: .
V: TRBV6-1
J: TRBJ2-7
CDR3: CASSGTAGHEQYF
DNA: TGTGCCAGCAGTGGGACGGCGGGCCACGAGCAGTACTTC

D: TRBD2
size: .
V: TRBV15
J: TRBJ2-3
CDR3: CATSNRLASDTQYF
DNA: TGTGCCACCAGCAACCGACTAGCTTCGGATACGCAGTATTTT

D: .
size: .
V: TRBV19
J: TRBJ2-3
CDR3: CASLGRIGDTQYF
DNA: TGTGCCAGCCTGGGGAGGATCGGAGATACGCAGTATTTT